The rows below give T cell receptor beta chains drawn from one sample of a study of T-cell memory formation after mild COVID-19. Via MiXCR, TCRdb re-called the 5' RACE reads, giving one row per CDR3 protein. The table shows tens of thousands of distinct CDR3 sequences, with 16% occurring only once. The sample comprised PBMCs or a T cell subset sorted from them (not recorded which). Source of these receptors: an adult woman who had mild COVID-19 (a few samples of this study predate the infection). Cell type and time point are not known. Each CDR3 is given with its conserved first and last residue. The order of the fields is J gene, clone size, D gene, V gene, CDR3 DNA, CDR3 protein. A D gene is named only where the DNA matches it firmly. Not all rows give a size; the values are once, few, many and, for expanded clones, a class.

J: TRBJ1-5; size: NA; D: NA; V: TRBV7-9; DNA: TGTGCCAGCAGCCGGGGGCATCAGCCCCAGCATTTT; CDR3: CASSRGHQPQHF
J: TRBJ2-1; size: few; D: TRBD1; V: TRBV12-3/TRBV12-4; DNA: TGTGCCAGCAAGGACAGGGACTACAATGAGCAGTTCTTC; CDR3: CASKDRDYNEQFF
J: TRBJ1-5; size: few; D: NA; V: TRBV20-1; DNA: TGCAGTGCTAGAGATATGGCTAGCGGGGTGTATAGCAATCAGCCCCAGCATTTT; CDR3: CSARDMASGVYSNQPQHF
J: TRBJ2-7; size: many; D: TRBD1; V: TRBV7-9; DNA: TGTGCCAGCAGCCCTACTGACAGGGGTCCTTACGAGCAGTACTTC; CDR3: CASSPTDRGPYEQYF
J: TRBJ2-7; size: NA; D: TRBD1; V: TRBV13; DNA: TGTGCCAGCAGCCCAGGACAGGGGCCCGGCGAGCAGTACTTC; CDR3: CASSPGQGPGEQYF
J: TRBJ2-3; size: NA; D: TRBD2; V: TRBV7-2; DNA: TGTGCCAGCAGAACTAGCGGGAGTGTGGCAGATACGCAGTATTTT; CDR3: CASRTSGSVADTQYF
J: TRBJ2-7; size: NA; D: NA; V: TRBV13; DNA: TGTGCCAGCACTCCCCCCAGCGGGTCCTTGGGCGAGCAGTACTTC; CDR3: CASTPPSGSLGEQYF
J: TRBJ1-2; size: few; D: NA; V: TRBV27; DNA: TGTGCCAGCAGTTCGACAGGTTCCTATGGCTACACCTTC; CDR3: CASSSTGSYGYTF
J: TRBJ2-5; size: NA; D: NA; V: TRBV13; DNA: TGTGCCAGCAGCTTAGCAGAGGGGACTCGAGAGACCCAGTACTTC; CDR3: CASSLAEGTRETQYF
J: TRBJ2-1; size: NA; D: NA; V: TRBV5-1; DNA: TGCGCCAGCAGCTTGGCCAACCAACACCCTGAGCAGTTCTTC; CDR3: CASSLANQHPEQFF
J: TRBJ2-2; size: NA; D: TRBD2; V: TRBV7-2; DNA: TGTGCCAGCAGCTTAGGACTAGCGACCGGGGAGCTGTTTTTT; CDR3: CASSLGLATGELFF
J: TRBJ2-6; size: few; D: NA; V: TRBV12-3/TRBV12-4; DNA: TGTGCCAGCAGTTCCGAGTCCGGTACCGGGGCCAACGTCCTGACTTTC; CDR3: CASSSESGTGANVLTF
J: TRBJ1-5; size: NA; D: NA; V: TRBV7-8; DNA: TGTGCCAGCAGCTTAGGGGCAGGACGGACTCGGTCCCAGCATTTT; CDR3: CASSLGAGRTRSQHF
J: TRBJ2-3; size: few; D: TRBD2; V: TRBV20-1; DNA: TGCAGTGCCCGCAACCCGACTAGCGGGGGGCCAGATACGCAGTATTTT; CDR3: CSARNPTSGGPDTQYF
J: TRBJ2-7; size: NA; D: TRBD2; V: TRBV7-8; DNA: TGTGCCAGCAGCCCCGGGACTAGCTTCTACTGGCAGTACTTC; CDR3: CASSPGTSFYWQYF
J: TRBJ2-7; size: few; D: NA; V: TRBV13; DNA: TGTGCCAGCAGCCATCTCCAGAGCTCCTACGAGCAGTACTTC; CDR3: CASSHLQSSYEQYF
J: TRBJ2-2; size: NA; D: NA; V: TRBV18; DNA: TGTGCCAGCTCACCACCGCCGTGGGACACCGGGGAGCTGTTTTTT; CDR3: CASSPPPWDTGELFF
J: TRBJ2-2; size: many; D: NA; V: TRBV4-1; DNA: TGCGCCAGCAGCCAAGAGGCTAACCGGGAACCATACACCGGGGAGCTGTTTTTT; CDR3: CASSQEANREPYTGELFF
J: TRBJ2-1; size: many; D: NA; V: TRBV12-3/TRBV12-4; DNA: TGTGCCAGCAGTTTTGATTATGAGCAGTTCTTC; CDR3: CASSFDYEQFF
J: TRBJ2-1; size: NA; D: NA; V: TRBV4-1; DNA: TGCGCCAGCAGCCATGACCGGTTGGGGCGGTCGAGGAATGAGCAGTTCTTC; CDR3: CASSHDRLGRSRNEQFF
J: TRBJ2-1; size: few; D: NA; V: TRBV29-1; DNA: TGCAGCTTTGAACTGCCATACTCCTACAATGAGCAGTTCTTC; CDR3: CSFELPYSYNEQFF
J: TRBJ1-1; size: NA; D: NA; V: TRBV20-1; DNA: TGCAGCAACAGGGAGGGCACTGAAGCTTTCTTT; CDR3: CSNREGTEAFF
J: TRBJ2-3; size: NA; D: NA; V: TRBV7-2; DNA: TGTGCCAGCAGCTTCCTTTTAGCGTCTAGCACAGATACGCAGTATTTT; CDR3: CASSFLLASSTDTQYF
J: TRBJ2-7; size: NA; D: TRBD1; V: TRBV11-2; DNA: TGTGCCAGCAGCCCCGAGGACAGGGCCACCTACGAGCAGTACTTC; CDR3: CASSPEDRATYEQYF
J: TRBJ2-3; size: NA; D: NA; V: TRBV15; DNA: TGTGCCACCAGCAGAGATGCAGGGGGGGTAGAACTGGGCACAGATACGCAGTATTTT; CDR3: CATSRDAGGVELGTDTQYF
J: TRBJ2-1; size: NA; D: NA; V: TRBV7-9; DNA: TGTGCCAGCAGCTCCCGGGACGGTAGATGGGATGAGCAGTTCTTC; CDR3: CASSSRDGRWDEQFF
J: TRBJ1-1; size: few; D: NA; V: TRBV19; DNA: TGTGCCAGTAGTATCGACCCAGGAGGGATTTGGGGCACTGAAGCTTTCTTT; CDR3: CASSIDPGGIWGTEAFF
J: TRBJ2-3; size: few; D: TRBD1; V: TRBV27; DNA: TGTGCCAGCAGTTTATGGGGACAGATCACAGATACGCAGTATTTT; CDR3: CASSLWGQITDTQYF
J: TRBJ2-7; size: NA; D: NA; V: TRBV14; DNA: TGTGCCAGCAGCCACTCGCGGGGCAGCGTCTACGAGCAGTACTTC; CDR3: CASSHSRGSVYEQYF
J: TRBJ2-3; size: NA; D: TRBD1; V: TRBV7-9; DNA: TGTGCCAGCAGCTTTTTGACAGGGGGCAAGACAGATACGCAGTATTTT; CDR3: CASSFLTGGKTDTQYF
J: TRBJ2-6; size: NA; D: NA; V: TRBV12-3/TRBV12-4; DNA: TGTGCCAGCAGTTTAGAGGGTTACTCTGGGGCCAACGTCCTGACTTTC; CDR3: CASSLEGYSGANVLTF
J: TRBJ1-5; size: NA; D: NA; V: TRBV5-1; DNA: TGCGCCAGCAGCCTTGCCGGGGGGCTCAATCAGCCCCAGCATTTT; CDR3: CASSLAGGLNQPQHF
J: TRBJ2-7; size: NA; D: NA; V: TRBV11-2; DNA: TGTGCCAGCAGCTTAGGCTACGGCGCGGGGGAGCAGTACTTC; CDR3: CASSLGYGAGEQYF
J: TRBJ2-3; size: NA; D: NA; V: TRBV5-6; DNA: TGTGCCAGCAGGCCGGTTCAGACAGATACGCAGTATTTT; CDR3: CASRPVQTDTQYF
J: TRBJ2-1; size: few; D: TRBD2; V: TRBV9; DNA: TGTGCCAGCAGCGTCCATAGCGGGGGGTACAATGAGCAGTTCTTC; CDR3: CASSVHSGGYNEQFF
J: TRBJ1-2; size: few; D: NA; V: TRBV5-6; DNA: TGTGCCAGCAGCTTGAAGGGCTCCCTCTATGGCTACACCTTC; CDR3: CASSLKGSLYGYTF
J: TRBJ2-7; size: NA; D: TRBD1; V: TRBV4-1; DNA: TGCGCCAGCAGCCCCCCGGACAGGGAGGACGAGCAGTACTTC; CDR3: CASSPPDREDEQYF
J: TRBJ2-7; size: NA; D: NA; V: TRBV11-2; DNA: TGTGCCAGCACCAACTCCTACGAGCAGTACTTC; CDR3: CASTNSYEQYF
J: TRBJ2-4; size: NA; D: TRBD2; V: TRBV4-1; DNA: TGCGCCAGCAGCCAAGAGGCTAGCGGGGGGGCCGGAGATATTCAGTACTTC; CDR3: CASSQEASGGAGDIQYF
J: TRBJ2-3; size: NA; D: TRBD2; V: TRBV29-1; DNA: TGCAGCGTTGAAGAAGTACAGACTAGCGGGAGAGTTACTAGCACAGATACGCAGTATTTT; CDR3: CSVEEVQTSGRVTSTDTQYF